These 3 T cell receptor beta chains share one sample of origin, sequenced in a study of OX40 agonist ivuxolimab in advanced cancers. Data came from immunoSEQ multiplex PCR; TCRdb stores just in-frame clones and leaves some out. This sample yields tens of thousands of clones, of which 80% to 90% are seen a single time; under 7.5% belongs to the top ten. Here the sequenced sample was CD4+ or CD8+ T cells sorted from blood, taken in a trial of the OX40 agonist ivuxolimab. The receptors derive from an adult with an advanced solid tumor such as melanoma, head and neck, liver or kidney cancer.

The gene calls are TRBV7-2 and TRBJ2-7, with D possibly TRBD2 on 6 matching bases. V was clipped by 5 bases and J by 1 base, with 6 bases between them. This CDR3 is built from 12 residues. Germline CDR1 and CDR2: SGHTA and FQGNSA. CDR3: CASSGTSYEQYF. As DNA, the CDR3 is TGTGCCAGCAGCGGGACTTCCTACGAGCAGTACTTC.

V gene TRBV5-8 combines with J gene TRBJ2-6; D perhaps matches TRBD1 (6 bases). The CDR3 loop spans 19 amino acids. CDR1 SGHTS and CDR2 YDEGEE come from the germline V gene. V was trimmed by 1 base and J by 1 base, leaving 18 bases between them. DNA for the CDR3: TGTGCCAGCAGCTTGTGGGTTGGGGACACAGGGTCTGGGGCCAACGTCCTGACTTTC. Residues: CASSLWVGDTGSGANVLTF. The complete variable domain, with remaining parts taken from reference TRBV5-8 and TRBJ2-6, reads EAGVTQSPTHLIKTRGQQATLRCSPISGHTSVYWYQQALGLGLQFLLWYDEGEERNRGNFPPRFSGRQFPNYSSELNVNALELEDSALYLCASSLWVGDTGSGANVLTFGAGSRLTVL.

The V call is TRBV27, the J call TRBJ2-1; D gene ambiguous. The CDR3 is 13 residues long. V was shortened by 5 bases and J by 4 bases, with 9 bases between the two germline ends. Germline loops: CDR1 MNHEY, CDR2 SMNVEV (reference sequence). The CDR3 loop is CASSIRVYNEQFF. The CDR3 DNA reads TGTGCCAGCAGTATACGAGTTTACAATGAGCAGTTCTTC.